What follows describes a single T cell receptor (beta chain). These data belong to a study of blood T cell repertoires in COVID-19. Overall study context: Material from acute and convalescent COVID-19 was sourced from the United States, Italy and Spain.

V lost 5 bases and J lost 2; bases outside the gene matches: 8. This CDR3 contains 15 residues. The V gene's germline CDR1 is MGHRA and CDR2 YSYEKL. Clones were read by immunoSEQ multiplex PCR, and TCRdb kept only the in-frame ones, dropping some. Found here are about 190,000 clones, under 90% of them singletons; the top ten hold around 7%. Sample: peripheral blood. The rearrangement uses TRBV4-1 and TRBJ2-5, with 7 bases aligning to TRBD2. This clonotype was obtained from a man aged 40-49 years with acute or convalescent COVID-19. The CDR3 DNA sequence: TGCGCCAGCAGCACCCAGCGGGGCGCACAAGAGACCCAGTACTTC. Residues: CASSTQRGAQETQYF.